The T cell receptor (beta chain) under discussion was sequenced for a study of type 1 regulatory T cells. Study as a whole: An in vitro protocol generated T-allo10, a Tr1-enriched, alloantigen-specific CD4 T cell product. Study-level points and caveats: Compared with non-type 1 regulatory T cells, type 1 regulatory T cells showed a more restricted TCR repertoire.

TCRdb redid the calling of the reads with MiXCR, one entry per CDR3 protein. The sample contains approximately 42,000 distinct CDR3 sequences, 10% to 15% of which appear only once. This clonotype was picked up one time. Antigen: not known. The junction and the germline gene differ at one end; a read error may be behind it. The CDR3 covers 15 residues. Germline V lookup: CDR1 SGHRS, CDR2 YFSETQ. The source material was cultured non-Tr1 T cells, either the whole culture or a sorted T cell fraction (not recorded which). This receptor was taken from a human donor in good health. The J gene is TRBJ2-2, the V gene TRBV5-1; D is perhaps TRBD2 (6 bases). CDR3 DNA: TGCGCCAGCGGCTTGGTGGCAGGCGGGGCCGGGGAGCTGTTTTTT. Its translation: CASGLVAGGAGELFF.